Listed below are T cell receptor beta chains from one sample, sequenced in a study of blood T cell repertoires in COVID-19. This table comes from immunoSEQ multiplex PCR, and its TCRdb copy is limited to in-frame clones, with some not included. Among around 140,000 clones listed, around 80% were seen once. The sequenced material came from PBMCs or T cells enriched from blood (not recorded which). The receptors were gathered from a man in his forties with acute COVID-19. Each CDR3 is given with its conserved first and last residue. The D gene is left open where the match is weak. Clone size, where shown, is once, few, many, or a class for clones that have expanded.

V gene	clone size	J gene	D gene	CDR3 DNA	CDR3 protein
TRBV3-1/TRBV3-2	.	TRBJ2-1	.	TGTGCCAGCACCAATGGGGACATCGGGAATGAGCAGTTCTTC	CASTNGDIGNEQFF
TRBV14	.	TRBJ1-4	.	TGTGCCAGCAGCCAAGGGCTGAATGAAAAACTGTTTTTT	CASSQGLNEKLFF
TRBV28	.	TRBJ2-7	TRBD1	TGTGCCAGCAGTCCGGTAGCGGACAGGGGGTTGGACGAGCAGTACTTC	CASSPVADRGLDEQYF
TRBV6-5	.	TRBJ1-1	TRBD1	TGTGCCAGCAGTTACCGACAGGGGGGCTTTGAAGCTTTCTTT	CASSYRQGGFEAFF
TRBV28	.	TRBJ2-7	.	TGTGCCAGCAGTTTATTCAGGGGTGCCCCCTCGGACGAGCAGTACTTC	CASSLFRGAPSDEQYF
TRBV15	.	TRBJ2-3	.	TGTGCCACCAGCAGAGGGAGAGTATGGTATTTT	CATSRGRVWYF
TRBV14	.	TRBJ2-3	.	TGTGCCAGCAGCCAAGATCCGGGGGGCCTATGGGGCACAGATACGCAGTATTTT	CASSQDPGGLWGTDTQYF
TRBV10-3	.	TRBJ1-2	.	TGTGCCATCAGTGAAAAGGGGAACTATGGCTACACCTTC	CAISEKGNYGYTF
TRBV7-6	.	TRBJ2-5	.	TGTGCCAGCAGCTTCTCCGGGGAAGAGACCCAGTACTTC	CASSFSGEETQYF
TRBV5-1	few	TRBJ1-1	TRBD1	TGCGCCAGCTCAGGGGGGCGCGTCTTGGACACTGAAGCTTTCTTT	CASSGGRVLDTEAFF
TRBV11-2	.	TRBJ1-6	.	TGTGCCAGCACCCAACACGGGGAGGGGAATTCACCCCTCCACTTT	CASTQHGEGNSPLHF
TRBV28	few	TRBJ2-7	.	TGTGCCAGCAGGAAAGGGGGCTCCTACGAGCAGTACTTC	CASRKGGSYEQYF
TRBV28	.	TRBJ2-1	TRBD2	TGTGCCAGCAGGGGAACCGGGACTAGCGGGAGGAGCTCCTACAATGAGCAGTTCTTC	CASRGTGTSGRSSYNEQFF
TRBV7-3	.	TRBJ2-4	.	TGTGCCAGCAGCTTATCTGGAGGGATCAAAAACATTCAGTACTTC	CASSLSGGIKNIQYF
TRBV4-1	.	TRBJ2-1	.	TGCGCCAGCAGCCAAGATAGTGAGCAGTTCTTC	CASSQDSEQFF
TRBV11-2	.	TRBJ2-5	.	TGTGCCAGCAGCTACCAGATTCAAGAGACCCAGTACTTC	CASSYQIQETQYF
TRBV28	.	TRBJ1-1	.	TGTGCCAGCAGTCCCCAGCCCCAGGGGTCAGTCCCTGAAGCTTTCTTT	CASSPQPQGSVPEAFF
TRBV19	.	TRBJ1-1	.	TGTGCCAGTCCTACTTTTGACACCCCCTTTATGGACACTGAAGCTTTCTTT	CASPTFDTPFMDTEAFF
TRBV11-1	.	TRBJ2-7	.	TGTGCCAGCAGCTTAGACGACTACTTCTCCTACGAGCAGTACTTC	CASSLDDYFSYEQYF
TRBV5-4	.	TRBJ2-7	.	TGTGCCAGCAGCTTAGGCACAGCCTTCTACGAGCAGTACTTC	CASSLGTAFYEQYF
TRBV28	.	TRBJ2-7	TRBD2	TGTGCCAGCAGTTCCGGGACTAGCTCCTACGAGCAGTACTTC	CASSSGTSSYEQYF
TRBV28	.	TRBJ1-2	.	TGTGCCAGCAGTTCCGGGTATAACTATGGCTACACCTTC	CASSSGYNYGYTF
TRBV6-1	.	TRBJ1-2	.	TGTGCCAGCAGTGAAGCAGCAGGGGCCAACTATGGCTACACCTTC	CASSEAAGANYGYTF
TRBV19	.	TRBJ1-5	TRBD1	TGTGCCAGTAGTCTCCGACAGGGGCATCAGCCCCAGCATTTT	CASSLRQGHQPQHF
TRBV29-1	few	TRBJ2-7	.	TGCAGCGTTGGTGCAGTTTCCTACGAGCAGTACTTC	CSVGAVSYEQYF
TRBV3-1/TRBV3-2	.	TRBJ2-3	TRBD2	TGTGCCAGCAGCCACCTGGGACTAGCGGGAGGAGGGGGAGATACGCAGTATTTT	CASSHLGLAGGGGDTQYF
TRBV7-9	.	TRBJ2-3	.	TGTGCCAGCAGCTTAGGAGCCCACACAGATACGCAGTATTTT	CASSLGAHTDTQYF
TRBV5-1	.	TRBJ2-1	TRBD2	TGCGCCAGCAGCGTTACGGGAGGAGACAATGAGCAGTTCTTC	CASSVTGGDNEQFF
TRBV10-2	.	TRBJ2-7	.	TGCGCCAGCGGCCGACAATACGAGCAGTACTTC	CASGRQYEQYF
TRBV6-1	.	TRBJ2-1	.	TGTGCCAGCAGTGAAGTTCAGCCTCTAGCAGACCCCCGCGATGAGCAGTTCTTC	CASSEVQPLADPRDEQFF
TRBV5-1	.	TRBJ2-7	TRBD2	TGCGCCAGCAGCTTGACGGGTCAGCGGGGGGCCTACGAGCAGTACTTC	CASSLTGQRGAYEQYF
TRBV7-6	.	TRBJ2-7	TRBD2	TGTGCCAGCAGCGCCCAACCCAGCGGGGGTTCCTACGAGCAGTACTTC	CASSAQPSGGSYEQYF
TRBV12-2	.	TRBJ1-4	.	TGTGCAAGTCGCTTACATAATGAAAAACTGTTTTTT	CASRLHNEKLFF
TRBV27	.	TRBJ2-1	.	TGTGCCAGCAGTTTAACGGGAAACTCCTACAATGAGCAGTTCTTC	CASSLTGNSYNEQFF
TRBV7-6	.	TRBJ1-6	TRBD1	TGTGCCAGCAGCCAAGGACAGGGGGTGTCGACACCCCTCCACTTT	CASSQGQGVSTPLHF
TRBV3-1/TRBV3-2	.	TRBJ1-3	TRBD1	TGTGCCAGCAGCTGGGGACAGGGGAGCTCTGGAAACACCATATATTTT	CASSWGQGSSGNTIYF
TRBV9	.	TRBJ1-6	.	TGTGCCAGCAGCGACAGGAGCTCCTATAATTCACCCCTCCACTTT	CASSDRSSYNSPLHF
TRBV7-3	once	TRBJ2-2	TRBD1	TGTGCCAGCAGCGGACAGGGTAGCGGGGAGCTGTTTTTT	CASSGQGSGELFF
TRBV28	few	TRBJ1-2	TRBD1	TGTGCCAGCAGTTTGAATTCAGGACAGGGAGGTGGCTACACCTTC	CASSLNSGQGGGYTF
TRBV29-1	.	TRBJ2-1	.	TGCAGCGTTATGGTCAGGGGAGCTTACAATGAGCAGTTCTTC	CSVMVRGAYNEQFF
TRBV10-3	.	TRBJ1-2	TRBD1	TGTGCCATCAGTGATCAGCAGGGGGCAAACAACTATGGCTACACCTTC	CAISDQQGANNYGYTF